These 8 T cell receptor beta chains originate from one sample sequenced in a study of T-cell reconstitution after alpha-beta-depleted transplantation in children. TCRbeta library preparation incorporated unique molecular identifiers. TCRdb processed the PCR reads anew with MiXCR; each CDR3 protein has one entry. Of around 64,000 distinct CDR3 sequences in the sample, 9.5% to 13% were seen once. The sequencing used PBMCs, collected before TCRalphabeta/CD19-depleted stem cell transplant. Every receptor here comes from a boy aged 10-17 years with acute myeloid leukemia, due to receive a stem cell transplant.

There are many counts of this clonotype. V is TRBV12-3 or TRBV12-4 and J is TRBJ1-5; no clear D gene. This CDR3 is built from 13 residues. V was clipped by 3 bases and J by 4 bases, with 7 bases between them. CDR3 sequence (DNA): TGTGCCAGCAGTTTCGGTGGGAATCAGCCCCAGCATTTT. It yields the protein CASSFGGNQPQHF.

This clonotype was seen more than once but under ten times. The chain combines TRBV11-3 with TRBJ2-2, with TRBD2 as a possible D gene (6 bases). Trimming cost V 3 bases and J 2 bases, with 7 bases left between them. The CDR3 extends over 14 amino acids. Germline V gene sequence: CDR1 SGHNT, CDR2 YENEEA. The chain's CDR3 is CASSLGLNTGELFF. CDR3 DNA sequence: TGTGCCAGCAGCTTGGGACTCAACACCGGGGAGCTGTTTTTT.

This clonotype appeared many times. V gene TRBV7-9 combines with J gene TRBJ2-3, with D maybe TRBD2 (6 bases). Deletions cut 1 base from V and 4 bases from J, with 15 bases between. Germline V gene lookup returns CDR1 SEHNR and CDR2 FQNEAQ (reference sequence). This CDR3 has 16 residues. CDR3 sequence: CASSLVIGGEADTQYF. The CDR3 coding sequence is TGTGCCAGCAGCTTAGTAATAGGAGGGGAAGCAGATACGCAGTATTTT.

This clonotype has ten or more counts. The chain links TRBV27 to TRBJ2-2; 8 positions match TRBD2. CDR1 is MNHEY, CDR2 SMNVEV, per germline (reference sequence). V shed 11 bases and J 6 bases; nucleotides not matched to a gene: 8. The CDR3 is 13 amino acids. The CDR3 spells CAERGGLSGELFF. CDR3 DNA: TGTGCCGAACGCGGGGGGCTTTCCGGGGAGCTGTTTTTT.

This clonotype was observed at least ten times. This chain joins TRBV11-2 and TRBJ2-3; 13 nucleotides match TRBD2. V was pared by 5 bases and J by 0 bases, with 14 bases of the junction left unmatched. The CDR3 consists of 20 residues. From germline, CDR1 is SGHAT and CDR2 FQNNGV. The CDR3 coding sequence is TGTGCCAGCAGCCGTCCCGGGACTAGCGGGATACGACCTAGCACAGATACGCAGTATTTT. Its protein is CASSRPGTSGIRPSTDTQYF.

This clonotype was found many times. An end of the junction differs from the germline gene, which may be a read error. The chain joins TRBV7-3 to TRBJ2-3; 9 nucleotides line up with TRBD1. The germline V gene encodes CDR1 SGHTA and CDR2 FQGTGA. The CDR3 length is 12 residues. CDR3 bases: TGTGCCAGCGCGGCCTCGACAGGGGGTGTCCATTTT. It translates to CASAASTGGVHF.

V gene TRBV11-2 combines with J gene TRBJ2-2; unclear D gene. CDR1 and CDR2 (germline): SGHAT, FQNNGV. CDR3 length: 16 residues. The V end was cut by 4 bases, the J end by 7 bases, with 19 bases between. This chain's CDR3 is CASSSPSTQILGELFF. CDR3 bases: TGTGCCAGCAGCTCTCCGTCGACGCAAATACTCGGGGAGCTGTTTTTT.

This clonotype was counted at least ten times. The chain recombines TRBV7-3 with TRBJ1-1; 7 bases align to TRBD1. Germline assignment: CDR1 SGHTA and CDR2 FQGTGA. This CDR3 is 16 amino acids long. Trimming removed 2 bases from V and 1 base from J; junction bases left unmatched: 7. The CDR3 DNA follows: TGTGCCAGCAGCTTACGCTCCCGGACAGGGAACACTGAAGCTTTCTTT. The encoded protein is CASSLRSRTGNTEAFF.